The entry below gives a single T cell receptor beta chain sequence along with its context. This clonotype came up many times. What antigen it recognizes has not been identified. Base quality data are lacking; no much larger clone is found one base away. The CDR3 runs 13 residues from the cysteine to the phenylalanine. Just the 39-base CDR3 DNA is kept, in frame starting at base 1. Sequences SGHTA (CDR1) and FQGNSA (CDR2) are obtained from the germline V gene. The V and J ends are trimmed by 6 bases and 4 bases, leaving 10 bases between them. This sample was taken from a study of T cell repertoires in cytomegalovirus infection (dated by TCRdb to between 2019 and 2020). With regard to the full study: Donor HLA type was relevant to the analysis, because carriage of CMV infection together with the matching HLA type was indicated by public TCR beta signatures.

The sequencing machine was an Illumina HiSeq 1500. The public sequencing data were trimmed at Q25 with fastp and processed into clonotypes with MiXCR by TCRdb, which kept only in-frame beta chains. Rows are combined by CDR3 protein, so each entry shows the most common genes and DNA. The sample profile shows approximately 180,000 distinct CDR3 sequences; roughly 15% of them were found once. The ten largest make up under 30% of the sample. Summary of the overall study and its limitations: Carriers of CMV infection plus the relevant HLA type were discriminated by the cumulative frequency of public TCR beta family members in the study cohort and in an independent roughly 350-donor cohort. The ex vivo response was dominated by HLA-C-restricted CMV-specific TCR beta clonotypes, which also provided the single most frequent clonotype in two of eight donors.

The TCR sequence derives from a human donor in good health (CMV status not recorded). Some clones in this sample may be carry-over from other donors' samples. Sample: CD8+ T cells from PBMCs. The sequence is built from TRBV7-2 and TRBJ2-1; possibly the D gene is TRBD2, per 6 matching bases. The sequenced DNA: TGTGCCAGCAGTCTCCTAGCGTACAATGAGCAGTTCTTC. It translates to CASSLLAYNEQFF.